This section outlines one TCR beta chain sequence together with its context. The V gene lost 1 base and the J gene lost 3 bases, with 6 bases spanning the gap. The germline V gene has CDR1 SGHTA and CDR2 FQGTGA. The CDR3 has 13 amino acids. This record belongs to a study of cytomegalovirus exposure and HLA in healthy donors. 60 Vbeta and 13 Jbeta primers were used in PCR. The repertoire was sequenced with immunoSEQ multiplex PCR; TCRdb's copy has only in-frame clones and lacks some. The data show more than 95,000 clones, roughly 69% seen once. Sequencing used PBMCs. The receptor was isolated from a woman in her thirties or forties in good health and CMV-seropositive. V is TRBV7-3 and J is TRBJ2-5, with D unresolved. CDR3 sequence (DNA): TGTGCCAGCAGCTTAAATCCGGAAGAGACCCAGTACTTC. Encoded protein: CASSLNPEETQYF.